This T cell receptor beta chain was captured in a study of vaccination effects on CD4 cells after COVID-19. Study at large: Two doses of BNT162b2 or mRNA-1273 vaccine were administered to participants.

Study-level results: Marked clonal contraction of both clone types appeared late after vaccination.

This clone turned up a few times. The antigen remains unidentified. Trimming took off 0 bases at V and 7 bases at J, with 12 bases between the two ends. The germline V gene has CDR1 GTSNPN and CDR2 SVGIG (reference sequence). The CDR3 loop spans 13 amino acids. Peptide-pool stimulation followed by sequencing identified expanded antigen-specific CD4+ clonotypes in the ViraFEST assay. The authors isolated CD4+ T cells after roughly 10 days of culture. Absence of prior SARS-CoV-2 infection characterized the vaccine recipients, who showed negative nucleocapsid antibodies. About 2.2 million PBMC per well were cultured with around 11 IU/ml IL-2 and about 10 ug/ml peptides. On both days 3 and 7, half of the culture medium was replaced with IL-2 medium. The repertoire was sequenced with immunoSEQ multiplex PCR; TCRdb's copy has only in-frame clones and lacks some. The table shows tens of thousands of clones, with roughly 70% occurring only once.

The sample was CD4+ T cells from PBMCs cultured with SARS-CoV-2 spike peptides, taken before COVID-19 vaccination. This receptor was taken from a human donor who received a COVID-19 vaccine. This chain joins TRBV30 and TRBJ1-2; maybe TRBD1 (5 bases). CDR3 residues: CAWSVRLQGGYTF. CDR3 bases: TGTGCCTGGAGTGTAAGGTTGCAGGGTGGCTACACCTTC.